Below, 6 T cell receptor beta chains from the same sample are listed, as sequenced in a study of metastatic and nonmetastatic thyroid tumors. Until they underwent thyroid surgery, no patient had received any treatment. MiXCR was used by TCRdb to re-call the PCR reads. This sample yields under 30,000 clones, of which about 16% are seen a single time; approximately 3.3% belongs to the top ten. The sequenced sample was blood. These receptors were obtained from a female donor with papillary thyroid cancer or a benign thyroid nodule (not recorded which). Some clones in this sample may be carry-over from other donors' samples.

The sample holds many counts of this clone. This chain links TRBV15 with TRBJ2-7; D is perhaps TRBD1 (5 bases). Trimming stripped 4 bases from V and 6 bases from J, with 13 bases between. The CDR3 length is 13 residues. Germline assignment: CDR1 LNHNV and CDR2 YYDKDF (reference sequence). The CDR3 loop is CATSIPGLGEQYF. CDR3 bases: TGTGCCACCAGCATCCCAGGGCTTGGCGAGCAGTACTTC.

At least ten counts were recorded for this clone. Being one base from a much bigger clone, this may be a read error. Different DNA sequences within this sample yield the same CDR3. The J gene is TRBJ2-2, the V gene TRBV24-1; tentatively, D is TRBD1 (6 bases). V lost 9 bases and J 8 bases, leaving 15 bases between the germline ends. The CDR3 is made up of 13 amino acids. CDR1 and CDR2 from the germline V gene are KGHDR and SFDVKD. The chain's CDR3 is CATGVRGMGELFF. CDR3 in DNA: TGTGCCACCGGAGTTAGGGGGATGGGGGAGCTGTTTTTT.

This clone has just a few counts. The chain combines TRBV20-1 with TRBJ2-3; a possible D gene is TRBD2 (5 bases). Per germline, CDR1 DFQATT and CDR2 SNEGSKA (reference sequence). The CDR3 runs 13 residues. The CDR3 spells CSLVTGKTDTQYF. In DNA, the CDR3 is TGCAGCCTCGTAACGGGAAAGACAGATACGCAGTATTTT.

This clone was seen many times. The chain is built from TRBV19 and TRBJ2-1, with D possibly matching TRBD2 (6 bases). Germline CDR1 is LNHDA and CDR2 is SQIVND (reference sequence). V lost 3 bases, J lost 15 bases, and 18 bases lay in between. This CDR3 contains 13 residues. The CDR3 DNA reads as TGTGCCAGTAGTATTAGGGGCGGGATAGGAATGTTCTTC. The encoded protein is CASSIRGGIGMFF.

This clone is medium-sized in the sample. The rearrangement joins TRBV6-1 to TRBJ2-7; D perhaps matches TRBD2 (6 bases). The V gene's germline CDR1 is MNHNS and CDR2 SASEGT. Trimming shortened V by 0 bases and J by 3 bases, and 12 bases separated the two germline ends. The length of the CDR3 is 15 residues. The CDR3 loop reads CASSEAGGEGYEQYF. DNA for the CDR3: TGTGCCAGCAGTGAAGCCGGGGGAGAGGGCTACGAGCAGTACTTC.

This clone was found many times. This chain links TRBV5-5 with TRBJ2-5, with D unclear. This CDR3 comprises 14 residues. Germline lookup yields CDR1 SGHKS and CDR2 YYEKEE (reference sequence). V was shortened by 4 bases and J by 2 bases, with 12 bases between the two germline ends. In DNA form, the CDR3 reads TGTGCCAGCAGCGGAATGGCTAGGCAAGAGACCCAGTACTTC. Amino acids: CASSGMARQETQYF.